The TCR delta chain described here comes from a study of Vδ1+ human thymocytes. This clone was counted a few times. Its target is not known. After alphabeta T cell depletion, CD3+ Vdelta1+ Vdelta2- thymocytes were sorted. Vdelta1+ thymocyte sorts reached between 98% and 99.6% purity. The CDR3 runs to 18 residues. CDR1 and CDR2 from the germline V gene are TSWWSYY and QGS. The junction had 17 bases not matched to a gene; V was cut back by 3 bases and J by 9 bases. Overall study results and limits: Donors shared many TRG clonotypes but few TRD clonotypes. About 20% of thymic delta-chain sequences were Vdelta2, with few Vdelta3, unlike blood Vdelta1+ controls. Thymic TRG and TRD repertoires appeared highly polyclonal.

Extracted RNA was reverse transcribed into cDNA. CDR3 amplicons came from multiplex PCR with pooled V-gene forward and constant-region reverse primers. TCRdb reanalysed the multiplex PCR reads with CATT. Counted here are about 55,000 delta-chain clones, roughly 15% occurring once; the ten biggest clones make up roughly 0.46%. V usage is TRDV1 and J usage is TRDJ1, with 12 nucleotides matching TRDD3. This sequence was found in a boy under three years old who had congenital heart surgery. The sample taken for sequencing was Vdelta1+ gamma-delta thymocytes from the thymus. Subset defined: FACS-sorted CD3+ TCRalphabeta- TCRVdelta1+ TCRVdelta2- thymocytes. The CDR3 protein is CALGDRTGGYILDEELIF. CDR3 bases: TGTGCTCTTGGGGATCGTACTGGGGGATACATCTTGGATGAGGAACTCATCTTT.